These T cell receptor beta chains were read from a single sample in a study of T cell responses to AZD1222 COVID-19 vaccine. Profiling relied on immunoSEQ multiplex PCR, and the TCRdb table lists in-frame clones only, not all of them. The table records roughly 100,000 clones, roughly 89% of them present only once. The specimen comprised peripheral blood, sampled on day 0 of AZD1222 vaccination. Receptor source: an adult in good health. The CDR3 runs from the conserved cysteine through the conserved F or W.

J: TRBJ2-3; V: TRBV27; CDR3: CASSLRTTDTQYF
J: TRBJ1-6; V: TRBV28; CDR3: CASLGTPTDHSPLHF
J: TRBJ1-6; V: TRBV3-1/TRBV3-2; CDR3: CASSQAGGISPLHF
J: TRBJ1-1; V: TRBV27; CDR3: CASSLKAGVNTEAFF
J: TRBJ2-2; V: TRBV6-7; CDR3: CAIPREWSTGELFF
J: TRBJ2-7; V: TRBV7-9; CDR3: CASSLGTGGVEQYF
J: TRBJ2-7; V: TRBV18; CDR3: CASSPPGTSGTYEQYF
J: TRBJ1-3; V: TRBV9; CDR3: CASSPRGSDGNTIYF
J: TRBJ1-4; V: TRBV18; CDR3: CASRGGTAEKLFF
J: TRBJ1-4; V: TRBV28; CDR3: CASSLRGWNEKLFF
J: TRBJ2-1; V: TRBV6-6; CDR3: CASSTPDGGQFF
J: TRBJ1-4; V: TRBV7-9; CDR3: CASSRTGGPEKLFF
J: TRBJ2-7; V: TRBV6-1; CDR3: CASLDFNSYEQYF
J: TRBJ1-4; V: TRBV30; CDR3: CAWSVPPPRGEKLFF
J: TRBJ2-7; V: TRBV6-1; CDR3: CASSELGYEQYF
J: TRBJ1-4; V: TRBV5-1; CDR3: CASSYGQTTNEKLFF
J: TRBJ2-1; V: TRBV7-3; CDR3: CASSRTIGGEQFF
J: TRBJ1-1; V: TRBV3-1/TRBV3-2; CDR3: CASSLPRTGANTEAFF
J: TRBJ1-5; V: TRBV19; CDR3: CASSLDKSLSNQPQHF
J: TRBJ2-7; V: TRBV10-3; CDR3: CAISESEGGEQYF
J: TRBJ1-1; V: TRBV4-3; CDR3: CASSQAQGEGEAFF
J: TRBJ2-1; V: TRBV10-3; CDR3: CAISVSGGGSDEQFF
J: TRBJ2-1; V: TRBV4-1; CDR3: CASSQASVDEQFF
J: TRBJ1-4; V: TRBV7-9; CDR3: CASSSPNGGEKLFF
J: TRBJ1-2; V: TRBV5-1; CDR3: CASSLTANYGYTF
J: TRBJ2-2; V: TRBV27; CDR3: CASSPAPDGTGELFF
J: TRBJ2-3; V: TRBV2; CDR3: CASSLDSSTDTQYF
J: TRBJ2-4; V: TRBV6-5; CDR3: CASRANTDIQYF
J: TRBJ2-7; V: TRBV27; CDR3: CASSPRRTDYEQYF
J: TRBJ1-1; V: TRBV30; CDR3: CAWSPGTGTEAFF
J: TRBJ2-7; V: TRBV5-1; CDR3: CASTRAGPSSYEQYF
J: TRBJ1-5; V: TRBV11-2; CDR3: CASSLDSQNQPQHF
J: TRBJ2-3; V: TRBV19; CDR3: CASSMGQTDTQYF
J: TRBJ2-3; V: TRBV28; CDR3: CASSLPEGQGTDTQYF
J: TRBJ2-3; V: TRBV19; CDR3: CASSEGGLAGGPDTQYF
J: TRBJ1-3; V: TRBV7-9; CDR3: CASSLFLDTPVSSGNTIYF
J: TRBJ2-7; V: TRBV6-5; CDR3: CASRAGTVSYEQYF
J: TRBJ1-2; V: TRBV7-2; CDR3: CASSPSRDRGQGYTF
J: TRBJ1-4; V: TRBV5-1; CDR3: CASSLEQINEKLFF
J: TRBJ2-3; V: TRBV7-2; CDR3: CASSTSRNTQYF
J: TRBJ2-3; V: TRBV4-2; CDR3: CASRGGPDTQYF
J: TRBJ2-3; V: TRBV6-1; CDR3: CASSDSRGLKTDTQYF
J: TRBJ2-7; V: TRBV5-1; CDR3: CASSSGQATYEQYF
J: TRBJ1-2; V: TRBV20-1; CDR3: CSADSLGGYTF
J: TRBJ1-4; V: TRBV28; CDR3: CASSLGTANEKLFF
J: TRBJ2-2; V: TRBV14; CDR3: CASSRASLIVGELFF
J: TRBJ1-5; V: TRBV7-6; CDR3: CASSLGVMGGRQPQHF
J: TRBJ2-4; V: TRBV27; CDR3: CASSLVSANIQYF
J: TRBJ1-5; V: TRBV7-9; CDR3: CASSFEGNQPQHF
J: TRBJ1-4; V: TRBV28; CDR3: CASSFNRGVNEKLFF
J: TRBJ1-2; V: TRBV28; CDR3: CASISSWSGYGYTF